This section outlines one T cell receptor beta chain sequence together with its context. This entry comes from a study of blood T cell repertoires in COVID-19. About the research overall: The United States, Italy and Spain provided the acute and convalescent COVID-19 samples. Sources were T cells, B-cell-depleted T cells, or PBMCs; the material itself was cDNA or gDNA.

Participant reports of clinical history set cohort assignment. Original methodology: Reference gene primers were amplified, and this amplification served to estimate nucleated cell counts. TCRdb keeps only in-frame clones here, not all; method: immunoSEQ multiplex PCR. From that table come the V and J calls and clone size; the DNA was used to work out D and trimming. Counted here are around 300,000 clones, roughly nine tenths occurring once; the ten biggest clones make up under 3%. The J segment lost 5 bases and the V segment lost 5 bases, leaving 8 bases of the junction unmatched. The CDR3 contains 15 residues. Looked up from germline, CDR1 is LNHDA and CDR2 is SQIVND (reference sequence).

This TCR came from a woman under 30 who had recovered from COVID-19. Input material: PBMCs or T cells enriched from blood (not recorded which). V gene TRBV19 combines with J gene TRBJ2-7; 11 nucleotides align to TRBD2. CDR3: CASSPSLAGGHEQYF. DNA for the CDR3: TGTGCCAGTAGTCCGTCCCTAGCGGGAGGCCACGAGCAGTACTTC. Complete variable domain (other parts from reference TRBV19 and TRBJ2-7): DGGITQSPKYLFRKEGQNVTLSCEQNLNHDAMYWYRQDPGQGLRLIYYSQIVNDFQKGDIAEGYSVSREKKESFPLTVTSAQKNPTAFYLCASSPSLAGGHEQYFGPGTRLTVT.